Listed below are T cell receptor beta chains from one sample, sequenced in a study of PD-L1 blockade in urothelial cancer. The method was immunoSEQ multiplex PCR; TCRdb's version includes in-frame clones alone and lacks a portion of them. The sample lists about 45,000 clones, roughly four fifths occurring once. The sample in question was PBMCs, obtained around atezolizumab (anti-PD-L1) treatment. The receptor set was obtained from a man in his sixties with urothelial cancer. Both conserved end residues are part of each CDR3. D genes are given only for firm matches. The size of a clone is reported for some rows only, either as once, few or many, or as a class for expanded clones.

TRBD2 once TRBJ2-3 TRBV6-1 CASSERGGGRTDTQYF TGTGCCAGCAGTGAACGGGGCGGGGGGCGCACAGATACGCAGTATTTT
TRBD1 . TRBJ1-2 TRBV5-5 CASSFQGASGYTF TGTGCCAGCAGCTTCCAGGGGGCGAGTGGCTACACCTTC
. . TRBJ1-5 TRBV5-4 CASSPGGGGSRNQPQHF TGTGCCAGCAGCCCGGGAGGGGGAGGGAGTCGAAATCAGCCCCAGCATTTT
TRBD1 . TRBJ1-5 TRBV5-4 CASSLSDQGDQPQHF TGTGCCAGCAGCTTGTCTGATCAGGGGGATCAGCCCCAGCATTTT
. . TRBJ2-6 TRBV27 CASSSQAGSGANVLTF TGTGCCAGCAGTTCCCAGGCAGGTTCTGGGGCCAACGTCCTGACTTTC
. . TRBJ1-1 TRBV10-3 CAIQRGGMNTEAFF TGTGCCATCCAGAGGGGGGGGATGAACACTGAAGCTTTCTTT
. once TRBJ2-2 TRBV7-8 CASSLGRGGGELFF TGTGCCAGCAGCTTAGGACGGGGTGGCGGGGAGCTGTTTTTT
TRBD1 . TRBJ1-1 TRBV7-2 CASSYRTGRNTEAFF TGTGCCAGCAGCTACCGGACAGGGAGGAACACTGAAGCTTTCTTT
. once TRBJ1-6 TRBV4-3 CASSQDGLPNSPLHF TGCGCCAGCAGCCAAGATGGGCTACCCAATTCACCCCTCCACTTT
. . TRBJ1-2 TRBV19 CASNYRANYGYTF TGTGCCAGTAATTACAGGGCGAACTATGGCTACACCTTC
. . TRBJ1-1 TRBV29-1 CSVSLGVGSYTEAFF TGCAGCGTTAGTCTAGGCGTCGGGTCATACACTGAAGCTTTCTTT
. . TRBJ1-4 TRBV6-1 CASSETPTLSTTNEKLFF TGTGCCAGCAGTGAAACCCCCACTTTATCGACAACTAATGAAAAACTGTTTTTT
. . TRBJ1-4 TRBV5-4 CASSLGDRTTGKLFF TGTGCCAGCAGCTTGGGTGACAGGACAACGGGAAAACTGTTTTTT
. . TRBJ1-1 TRBV6-1 CASSEGSVRTEAFF TGTGCCAGCAGTGAAGGGAGTGTACGAACTGAAGCTTTCTTT
. . TRBJ1-5 TRBV5-5 CASSPTPSSNQPQHF TGTGCCAGCAGCCCAACCCCCAGTAGCAATCAGCCCCAGCATTTT
TRBD2 . TRBJ2-2 TRBV4-2 CASSQEATSGFGELFF TGTGCCAGCAGCCAAGAAGCGACTAGCGGCTTCGGGGAGCTGTTTTTT
. . TRBJ2-5 TRBV2 CASSSNLRETQYF TGTGCCAGCAGTTCAAACCTGCGAGAGACCCAGTACTTC
. . TRBJ1-1 TRBV19 CASSIVGRGDEAFF TGTGCCAGTAGTATAGTAGGCAGAGGAGACGAAGCTTTCTTT
. once TRBJ2-3 TRBV5-1 CASRVSASTDTQYF TGCGCCAGCAGGGTTAGCGCCAGCACAGATACGCAGTATTTT
. once TRBJ2-7 TRBV11-3 CASSRLWRYEQYF TGTGCCAGCAGCCGATTATGGCGGTACGAGCAGTACTTC
. once TRBJ2-2 TRBV5-6 CASSLVSLLSVNPGELFF TGTGCCAGCAGCTTGGTCTCCCTCCTTAGCGTGAACCCCGGGGAGCTGTTTTTT
TRBD2 . TRBJ2-1 TRBV28 CASTSSVGLAGGNEQFF TGTGCCAGCACCTCTTCCGTTGGGCTAGCGGGAGGCAATGAGCAGTTCTTC
. . TRBJ2-7 TRBV4-3 CASSPRDWNEQYF TGCGCCAGCAGCCCCCGGGACTGGAACGAGCAGTACTTC
TRBD1 . TRBJ2-3 TRBV28 CAIRDRPDTQYF TGTGCCATTAGGGACAGGCCAGATACGCAGTATTTT
TRBD1 . TRBJ1-5 TRBV6-5 CASSRDSYSNQPQHF TGTGCCAGCAGTCGGGACAGTTATAGCAATCAGCCCCAGCATTTT
TRBD2 . TRBJ2-1 TRBV30 CAWSVLGRAVEQFF TGTGCCTGGAGTGTACTCGGGAGGGCCGTGGAGCAGTTCTTC
TRBD2 . TRBJ2-3 TRBV5-1 CASFTSGIGDTQYF TGCGCCAGCTTCACTAGCGGGATTGGAGATACGCAGTATTTT
. . TRBJ2-1 TRBV27 CASSLRTKSSYNEQFF TGTGCCAGCAGTTTAAGGACTAAGAGTTCCTACAATGAGCAGTTCTTC
TRBD2 . TRBJ2-1 TRBV4-3 CASSLRLAGGNEQFF TGCGCCAGCAGCCTAAGACTAGCGGGAGGGAATGAGCAGTTCTTC
TRBD1 . TRBJ1-2 TRBV5-5 CASSSLTGGGYTF TGTGCCAGCAGCTCCCTTACAGGGGGTGGCTACACCTTC
TRBD1 . TRBJ1-1 TRBV19 CASSTGTGGLNTEAFF TGTGCCAGTAGCACCGGGACAGGGGGCTTGAACACTGAAGCTTTCTTT
. . TRBJ1-5 TRBV5-8 CASSPGQQSGASNQPQHF TGTGCCAGCAGCCCCGGACAGCAGTCAGGGGCAAGCAATCAGCCCCAGCATTTT
. . TRBJ2-1 TRBV5-6 CASSLWAGNEQFF TGTGCCAGCAGCTTGTGGGCAGGCAATGAGCAGTTCTTC
. . TRBJ1-2 TRBV5-4 CASSLGGRINYGYTF TGTGCCAGCAGCTTGGGCGGTAGAATTAACTATGGCTACACCTTC
TRBD1 once TRBJ1-1 TRBV4-1 CASSPRQGGNLNTEAFF TGCGCCAGCAGCCCTAGACAGGGGGGAAACTTGAACACTGAAGCTTTCTTT
TRBD1 . TRBJ1-5 TRBV19 CASMITGGGQPQHF TGTGCCAGTATGATAACAGGGGGCGGACAGCCCCAGCATTTT
. . TRBJ2-1 TRBV4-3 CASSVEHRGNEQFF TGCGCCAGCAGCGTTGAGCATCGGGGGAATGAGCAGTTCTTC
. few TRBJ1-4 TRBV4-2 CASSQDPRRVNEKLFF TGTGCCAGCAGCCAAGATCCGAGGAGAGTAAATGAAAAACTGTTTTTT
. few TRBJ1-1 TRBV25-1 CASRPSEGRGAEAFF TGTGCCAGCAGACCTTCAGAGGGTCGGGGGGCTGAAGCTTTCTTT
TRBD2 . TRBJ2-1 TRBV28 CASCDGWELAGGGEQFF TGTGCCAGCTGTGACGGATGGGAACTAGCGGGAGGTGGTGAGCAGTTCTTC
. . TRBJ1-1 TRBV6-4 CASSSPGAGNTEAFF TGTGCCAGCAGTTCCCCAGGCGCGGGGAACACTGAAGCTTTCTTT
TRBD1 . TRBJ2-5 TRBV6-5 CASSYGGQGGETQYF TGTGCCAGCAGCTACGGGGGACAGGGTGGGGAGACCCAGTACTTC
. . TRBJ2-3 TRBV7-2 CASTMERGWSTDTQYF TGTGCCAGCACCATGGAACGGGGGTGGAGCACAGATACGCAGTATTTT
TRBD1 . TRBJ2-2 TRBV2 CASSDRTGTGELFF TGTGCCAGCAGTGACCGGACAGGGACCGGGGAGCTGTTTTTT
. few TRBJ2-6 TRBV19 CASSISRANVLTF TGTGCCAGTAGTATATCTAGGGCCAACGTCCTGACTTTC
. . TRBJ2-1 TRBV27 CASSPLLIRRSDEQFF TGTGCCAGCAGTCCGCTTCTAATACGCAGGTCGGATGAGCAGTTCTTC
. . TRBJ2-5 TRBV6-5 CASSRGGGETQYF TGTGCCAGCAGTCGGGGTGGGGGCGAGACCCAGTACTTC
TRBD2 . TRBJ2-7 TRBV28 CASSTRAGIHSYEQYF TGTGCCAGCAGTACCCGAGCGGGGATACACTCCTACGAGCAGTACTTC
. . TRBJ2-3 TRBV19 CASSITRGTDTQYF TGTGCCAGTAGTATCACTAGGGGCACAGATACGCAGTATTTT
TRBD1 . TRBJ1-1 TRBV28 CASGYIRQGTTSSEAFF TGTGCCAGCGGATATATTAGACAGGGAACTACATCCTCTGAAGCTTTCTTT
. . TRBJ1-2 TRBV19 CATVFNYGYTF TGTGCCACGGTTTTCAACTATGGCTACACCTTC
. . TRBJ1-2 TRBV11-2 CASIPLRSNYGYTF TGTGCCAGCATCCCCTTGAGGAGTAACTATGGCTACACCTTC
. . TRBJ2-3 TRBV7-6 CASSLRPGLQGDTQYF TGTGCCAGCAGCTTACGTCCAGGACTCCAAGGGGATACGCAGTATTTT
. once TRBJ2-5 TRBV6-1 CASARLLGQQETQYF TGTGCCAGCGCCAGGTTATTAGGTCAGCAAGAGACCCAGTACTTC
TRBD2 few TRBJ2-3 TRBV5-1 CASTRRGGGGADTQYF TGCGCCAGCACCCGCCGGGGCGGGGGGGGTGCAGATACGCAGTATTTT
. . TRBJ1-5 TRBV28 CASSLGGGGLIQPQHF TGTGCCAGCAGTTTAGGCGGCGGGGGGCTGATTCAGCCCCAGCATTTT
TRBD1 once TRBJ1-1 TRBV2 CASSGTGTEAFF TGTGCCAGCAGTGGGACAGGGACTGAAGCTTTCTTT
TRBD1 . TRBJ2-1 TRBV18 CASSLLQGQDEQFF TGTGCCAGCTCACTACTACAGGGACAGGATGAGCAGTTCTTC
TRBD2 . TRBJ2-1 TRBV2 CASSPPSGAFNEQFF TGTGCCAGCAGCCCCCCTAGCGGGGCCTTCAATGAGCAGTTCTTC